The sequence of this T cell receptor (beta chain) was determined in a study of blood T cell repertoires in COVID-19. Looking at the study overall: Acute and convalescent COVID-19 samples came from the United States, Italy and Spain. The cDNA or gDNA used as material had been derived from T cells, B-cell-depleted T cells, or PBMCs.

Assay used: immunoSEQ multiplex PCR; TCRdb lists only in-frame clones, some missing. The data contain 55,000 to 65,000 clones, approximately 91% of them singletons. V gave up 0 bases and J gave up 6 bases; unmatched junction bases: 3. From germline, CDR1 is SGHRS and CDR2 YFSETQ. This CDR3 is 14 amino acids long. This TCR was sampled from a human donor in a cohort sampled during active COVID-19. Source material: peripheral blood. The chain combines TRBV5-1 with TRBJ1-2; 9 nucleotides line up with TRBD1. The CDR3 DNA sequence: TGCGCCAGCAGCTTGGGTGGACAGGGGAATGGCTACACCTTC. It codes for CASSLGGQGNGYTF.